A single T cell receptor beta chain is shown here with its context. Germline CDR1 and CDR2: DFQATT and SNEGSKA (reference sequence). V dropped 7 bases and J dropped 8 bases, with 17 bases sitting between them. The CDR3 has 12 amino acids. These data originate in a study of T cell repertoires in cytomegalovirus infection. Using its own MiXCR run on the reads, TCRdb lists one record per CDR3 protein. The sample records about 130,000 distinct CDR3 sequences, more than 7% being singletons. The chain combines TRBV20-1 with TRBJ1-1; a weak D match, TRBD1 (5 bases). The sequence was collected from a human donor in good health (CMV status not recorded). Some clones in this sample may be carry-over from other donors' samples. Sequenced material: PBMCs. The CDR3 loop reads CSGSKGLGEAFF. CDR3 DNA: TGCAGTGGAAGCAAGGGGCTCGGAGAAGCTTTCTTT.